Detailed here is one T cell receptor beta chain. What it recognizes is unknown. This specimen comes from a study of CD8 T cells in ankylosing spondylitis. Study-wide results and caveats: Clones tied to disease were said to be significantly enriched in matched ankylosing spondylitis synovial fluid. Existing reports had already noted some motif variants in reactive arthritis synovial fluid and blood. What seemed typical of ankylosing spondylitis blood was a TCR beta motif built from fewer than ten highly homologous variants.

5'-RACE, quantitative and with molecular barcodes, yielded the TCR beta libraries. TCRdb itself ran the 5' RACE reads through MiXCR, one entry per CDR3 protein. Of roughly 130,000 distinct CDR3 sequences listed, 7% to 10% are singletons. V was pared by 4 bases and J by 6 bases, with 13 bases of the junction left unmatched. Germline CDR1 reads LGHDT; CDR2 reads YNNKEL (reference sequence). The CDR3 is made up of 17 amino acids. This clonotype was obtained from a male donor with ankylosing spondylitis. The sequenced sample consisted of synovial fluid, either unsorted or a sorted T cell fraction (not recorded which). The chain recombines TRBV3-1 with TRBJ2-2; 8 nucleotides align to TRBD1. The CDR3 DNA is TGTGCCAGCAGCCCACACTTCGTGCAGGGGGCGGCCGGGGAGCTGTTTTTT. Translation: CASSPHFVQGAAGELFF. Based on the CDR3 plus reference TRBV3-1 and TRBJ2-2, the full variable domain is DTAVSQTPKYLVTQMGNDKSIKCEQNLGHDTMYWYKQDSKKFLKIMFSYNNKELIINETVPNRFSPKSPDKAHLNLHINSLELGDSAVYFCASSPHFVQGAAGELFFGEGSRLTVL.